These 5 T cell receptor beta chains were all obtained from the same sample, sequenced in a study of regulatory T cells in long-lasting Graves disease. The TCR beta library used iRepertoire HTBI primers with Arm-PCR amplification of CDR3. TCRdb analysed the multiplex PCR reads with MiXCR anew, one entry per CDR3 protein. In the table there are a few hundred thousand distinct CDR3 sequences, 21% of which are singletons. Specified time point: persistent/refractory GD, antithyroid drugs over 5 years with positive TRAb. TCR sequences were obtained from RNA taken from PBMCs. Material: peripheral blood mononuclear cells (PBMCs), obtained when the disease was refractory, from a patient treated with antithyroid drugs. Source of these receptors: a female donor with Graves disease.

The chain carries TRBV11-2 and TRBJ2-7, with 10 bases matching TRBD2. V lost 0 bases to trimming and J lost 0 bases; unmatched junction nucleotides: 2. CDR3 size: 16 residues. Germline CDR1 reads SGHAT; CDR2 reads FQNNGV. Written as DNA, the CDR3 is TGTGCCAGCAGCTTAGAAGGACTAGCGGCCTCCTACGAGCAGTACTTC. It codes for CASSLEGLAASYEQYF.

V is TRBV20-1 and J is TRBJ2-7; TRBD2 aligns across 7 bases. The CDR3 consists of 13 residues. Trimming removed 4 bases from V and 2 bases from J; junction bases left unmatched: 5. Per the germline V gene, CDR1 is DFQATT and CDR2 is SNEGSKA (reference sequence). The CDR3, as DNA: TGCAGTGCTAACGGGGGAGGGCCCTACGAGCAGTACTTC. This encodes CSANGGGPYEQYF.

This clonotype was observed many times. The V and J genes are TRBV29-1 and TRBJ2-7; D might be TRBD1 (5 bases). V lost 0 bases and J 5 bases, leaving 11 bases between the germline ends. The CDR3 length is 13 residues. Germline V gives CDR1 SQVTM, CDR2 ANQGSEA. The CDR3 DNA sequence: TGCAGCGTTGAAGAACAAGGGGTAAACGAGCAGTACTTC. Translating gives CSVEEQGVNEQYF.

This clonotype was recorded at least ten times. This rearrangement joins TRBV12-3 or TRBV12-4 to TRBJ1-5; D is unclear. The length of the CDR3 is 13 residues. Trimming took off 5 bases at V and 4 bases at J, with 9 bases between the two ends. CDR3: CASSLDPNQPQHF. The CDR3 DNA follows: TGTGCCAGCAGTCTCGACCCGAATCAGCCCCAGCATTTT.

As regards this clonotype: Compared with germline, one end of the junction differs, possibly owing to a read error. The J gene is TRBJ2-3, the V gene TRBV5-5; D remains unclear. Germline CDR1 and CDR2: SGHKS and YYEKEE (reference sequence). The CDR3 is 15 amino acids. The CDR3 reads CASSVVEGPADTQYF. The CDR3, as DNA: TGCGCCAGCAGCGTCGTCGAAGGGCCGGCAGATACGCAGTATTTT.